There are many counts of the clone carrying this T cell receptor beta chain. The CDR3 extends over 12 amino acids. Trimming cost V 3 bases and J 2 bases, with 6 bases left between them. Germline V CDR1 and CDR2: DFQATT, SNEGSKA (reference sequence). These data belong to a study of T-cell reconstitution after alpha-beta-depleted transplantation in children. TCRbeta library construction was performed incorporating unique molecular identifiers. Each CDR3 protein gets one entry after TCRdb re-called the PCR reads with MiXCR. The table lists about 610,000 distinct CDR3 sequences, more than 9% of them singletons.

The source material was PBMCs from the stem cell graft donor, sampled from the stem cell graft. This chain uses TRBV20-1 with TRBJ2-3; D is unresolved. This receptor was identified in a human donor who donated a stem cell graft to a child with acute myeloid leukemia. The DNA of the CDR3 is TGCAGTGCTAGCGCCAACACAGATACGCAGTATTTT. Residues: CSASANTDTQYF.